The source of this T cell receptor (beta chain) is a study of shared T cell receptors in the human thymus. CDR1 SGHAT and CDR2 FQNNGV come from the germline V gene. V shed 5 bases and J 2 bases; nucleotides not matched to a gene: 13. There are 17 residues in the CDR3. Assay used: immunoSEQ multiplex PCR; TCRdb lists only in-frame clones, some missing. Of 500,000 to 850,000 clones detected, 70% to 90% appear once; the ten largest clones hold 0.0094%. This same sample was also part of a study on human thymus T cells.

This clonotype was sampled from a boy under two years old with a congenital heart defect. What was sequenced was thymocytes. The chain links TRBV11-2 to TRBJ2-3; 7 bases map to TRBD1. This CDR3 is CASSLPNDRAFTDTQYF. As DNA, the CDR3 is TGTGCCAGCAGCCTACCCAACGACAGGGCTTTCACAGATACGCAGTATTTT.